These 15 T cell receptor beta chains were sequenced from one sample in a study of blood T cell repertoires in COVID-19. Using immunoSEQ multiplex PCR, the repertoire was profiled, and TCRdb retains in-frame clones only, with some absent. The sample holds about 220,000 clones, 80% to 85% seen once. The sequenced sample was peripheral blood. The receptors come from a woman in her sixties with acute or convalescent COVID-19.

This clone appeared a single time. The chain is built from TRBV2 and TRBJ1-4; D remains unclear. The CDR3 runs to 15 residues. V lost 1 base, J lost 7 bases, and 13 bases lay in between. CDR1 is SNHLY and CDR2 is FYNNEI in the germline V gene. The CDR3 DNA sequence: TGTGCCAGCAGTGAAGAGACGGGATCGGGTGAAAAACTGTTTTTT. As protein: CASSEETGSGEKLFF.

The gene calls are TRBV2 and TRBJ2-7; D remains unclear. The ends were cut back, 7 bases at V and 5 bases at J, with 12 bases in the middle. This CDR3 comprises 12 residues. Germline V gives CDR1 SNHLY, CDR2 FYNNEI. CDR3 nucleotide sequence: TGTGCCAGCAAAGCGACCCTCGACGAGCAGTACTTC. Protein product: CASKATLDEQYF.

DNA of the CDR3: TGTGCCAGTAGTCTCGGACAGGGGAACACTGAAGCTTTCTTT. This translates into CASSLGQGNTEAFF. The chain employs TRBV19 and TRBJ1-1, with TRBD1 matching 8 bases. There are 14 residues in the CDR3. V was clipped by 5 bases and J by 1 base; unmatched bases: 3. CDR1 is LNHDA, CDR2 SQIVND, per germline (reference sequence).

The DNA of the CDR3 is TGTGCCATCAGTGGACACAGGGGGCCGGGCGAGACCCAGTACTTC. It specifies CAISGHRGPGETQYF. The rearrangement links TRBV10-3 to TRBJ2-5; 9 positions match TRBD1. CDR1 ENHRY and CDR2 SYGVKD come from the germline V gene. V shed 4 bases, J shed 5 bases, and the junction held 8 bases outside the gene matches. This CDR3 contains 15 residues.

This clone was picked up a small number of times. The chain links TRBV2 to TRBJ1-5, with TRBD1 identical over 7 bases. Trimming took 4 bases from V and 7 from J; bases not matched to a gene: 4. Germline V gives CDR1 SNHLY, CDR2 FYNNEI. This CDR3 comprises 13 residues. CDR3 sequence reads: CASSGRGSQPQHF. The CDR3 DNA sequence: TGTGCCAGCAGTGGCAGGGGGTCCCAGCCCCAGCATTTT.

The chain employs TRBV19 and TRBJ1-5; the D gene is possibly TRBD1 (6 bases). This CDR3 spans 14 amino acids. The V end was cut by 3 bases, the J end by 3 bases, with 9 bases between. Looked up from germline, CDR1 is LNHDA and CDR2 is SQIVND (reference sequence). CDR3 DNA: TGTGCCAGTAGTATCGGACAGCCCAATCAGCCCCAGCATTTT. Translation: CASSIGQPNQPQHF.

This chain uses TRBV7-2 with TRBJ1-2; tentatively, D is TRBD1 (5 bases). Trimming stripped 5 bases from V and 13 bases from J, with 29 bases between. In germline, CDR1 is SGHTA, CDR2 FQGNSA. The CDR3 sequence is 16 residues long. CDR3 DNA: TGTGCCAGCAGCCGTTACCCTCCGTGGACTAGGAGGGACCGCACCTTC. Protein sequence: CASSRYPPWTRRDRTF. The full variable domain, with the rest looked up from reference TRBV7-2 and TRBJ1-2, is GAGVSQSPSNKVTEKGKDVELRCDPISGHTALYWYRQSLGQGLEFLIYFQGNSAPDKSGLPSDRFSAERTGGSVSTLTIQRTQQEDSAVYLCASSRYPPWTRRDRTFGSGTRLTVV.

The CDR3 region is CASSRSGQGNIQYF. CDR3 coding DNA: TGTGCCAGCAGTCGATCTGGACAGGGAAACATTCAGTACTTC. The chain recombines TRBV6-6 with TRBJ2-4, with TRBD1 identical over 8 bases. This CDR3 is built from 14 residues. Germline V lookup: CDR1 MNHNY, CDR2 SVGAGI (reference sequence). V was pared by 5 bases and J by 6 bases, with 6 bases of the junction left unmatched.

This clone was picked up many times. The chain combines TRBV4-3 with TRBJ2-6; D gene unclear. Germline lookup yields CDR1 LGHNA and CDR2 YSLEER. This CDR3 region has 15 residues. With 3 bases removed from V and 3 bases from J, the gap between germline ends came to 9 bases. CDR3 nucleotides: TGCGCCAGCAGCCACCGGCTAGGTGGGGCCAACGTCCTGACTTTC. Its translation: CASSHRLGGANVLTF.

The rearrangement uses TRBV5-1 and TRBJ1-4; no clear D gene. Trimming cost V 0 bases and J 5 bases, with 8 bases left between them. Germline assignment: CDR1 SGHRS and CDR2 YFSETQ. This CDR3 region has 14 residues. The CDR3 DNA sequence: TGCGCCAGCAGCTTGGGGGCAGGCAATGAAAAACTGTTTTTT. The encoded protein is CASSLGAGNEKLFF.

The CDR3 is CASSEQGAGQPQHF. The CDR3 nucleotides read TGCGCCAGCAGCGAACAGGGGGCCGGGCAGCCCCAGCATTTT. The V and J genes are TRBV5-1 and TRBJ1-5, with 9 positions matching TRBD1. The CDR3 consists of 14 residues. Germline V lookup: CDR1 SGHRS, CDR2 YFSETQ. Trimming removed 4 bases from V and 7 bases from J; junction bases left unmatched: 6.

This sequence joins TRBV5-1 and TRBJ2-5; 14 bases are shared with TRBD2. Per germline, CDR1 SGHRS and CDR2 YFSETQ. The CDR3 runs 16 residues. With V trimmed by 2 bases and J by 5 bases, 5 bases remained unmatched. The CDR3 loop reads CASSFGTSGGVETQYF. The CDR3 DNA follows: TGCGCCAGCAGCTTTGGGACTAGCGGGGGAGTGGAGACCCAGTACTTC.

The chain links TRBV5-1 to TRBJ1-2, with TRBD1 identical over 7 bases. The CDR3 length is 14 residues. Per germline, CDR1 SGHRS and CDR2 YFSETQ. V lost 4 bases, J lost 4 bases, and 7 bases stayed unmatched. The CDR3, as DNA: TGCGCCAGCAGCCGACAGGGTTCGATCTATGGCTACACCTTC. It encodes CASSRQGSIYGYTF.

Only a few counts were recorded for this clone. The rearrangement uses TRBV18 and TRBJ1-1; tentative D call: TRBD1 (5 bases). The CDR3 loop spans 13 amino acids. Trimming removed 5 bases from V and 2 bases from J, with 9 bases in between. Germline values: CDR1 KGHSH, CDR2 LQKENI. CDR3 sequence (DNA): TGTGCCAGCTCAAAAGGGGTTAACACTGAAGCTTTCTTT. Translating gives CASSKGVNTEAFF.

The chain is built from TRBV10-3 and TRBJ2-3; 9 nucleotides agree with TRBD2. The CDR3 is 18 amino acids. After removal of 0 bases from V and 5 bases from J, the junction contained 12 bases not matched to a gene. The V gene's germline CDR1 is ENHRY and CDR2 SYGVKD. DNA of the CDR3: TGTGCCATCAGTGAGTCAGGCGTGGGCGGGGGGGCGAAAGATACGCAGTATTTT. This translates into CAISESGVGGGAKDTQYF.